This T cell receptor (beta chain) was sequenced in a study of a mutant IDH1 vaccine in newly diagnosed glioma. The time point was: week 5, during vaccination. Topical imiquimod accompanied each vaccine dose, which consisted of 300 ug of mutant IDH1 20-mer peptide. The sample holds a few counts of this clone. What it recognizes is unknown. Findings and caveats of the study: Evidence of vaccine-induced immune responses was documented in about 93% of patients.

The CDR3 spans 13 residues. The germline V and J ends were trimmed by 8 bases and 3 bases, with 10 bases remaining between them. Germline V gene sequence: CDR1 SEHNR, CDR2 FQNEAQ (reference sequence). Measured with immunoSEQ multiplex PCR; TCRdb has only the in-frame clones, and not every one. In the table there are fewer than 65,000 clones, about 81% of which are singletons. This receptor was taken from a young man with glioma. This chain joins TRBV7-9 and TRBJ1-4; TRBD1 might be the D (5 bases). The sequenced sample was PBMCs, obtained from a glioma patient whose treatment included an IDH1 peptide vaccine. CDR3: CASVGLSNEKLFF. The DNA for the CDR3 is TGTGCCAGCGTGGGACTGTCTAATGAAAAACTGTTTTTT.